These T cell receptor beta chains were read from a single sample in a study of CD8+ T cells in alopecia areata. The repertoire was sequenced with immunoSEQ multiplex PCR; TCRdb's copy has only in-frame clones and lacks some. The sample consists of 85,000 to 110,000 clones, 55% of them appearing once. The material sequenced was CD4+ T cells sorted from blood. Receptors originate from a human donor in good health. Both conserved end residues are part of each CDR3. Each record gives: CDR3 DNA, CDR3 protein, V gene, D gene, CDR3 length, J gene, clone size. A D gene is named only where the DNA matches it firmly. Clone size appears in some rows only: once, few, many, or a class for an expanded clone.

TGTGCCAGGGGGGGGACCCCTGTCTATAACCACTATAGCAATCAGCCCCAGCATTTT	CARGGTPVYNHYSNQPQHF	TRBV2	-	19	TRBJ1-5	-
TGTGCCAGCAGTCAGGGGGGCCAAGAGACCCAGTACTTC	CASSQGGQETQYF	TRBV28	-	13	TRBJ2-5	-
TGTGCCAGCAGCGACCACCTCCGGCGGGGGCGGATCACAGATACGCAGTATTTT	CASSDHLRRGRITDTQYF	TRBV7-2	-	18	TRBJ2-3	few
TGTGCCTGGAGTGTTTCCATTCGGGGCTACACCTTC	CAWSVSIRGYTF	TRBV30	-	12	TRBJ1-2	-
TGCAGCCATCGGGACTCGGGGAGAGGGAACATTCAGTACTTC	CSHRDSGRGNIQYF	TRBV29-1	-	14	TRBJ2-4	once
TGTGCCTGGACCTTACTAGCGGGGGGGAGTGAGCAGTTCTTC	CAWTLLAGGSEQFF	TRBV30	TRBD2	14	TRBJ2-1	-
TGTGCCAGCAGCCCTCTGGACACTGAAGCTTTCTTT	CASSPLDTEAFF	TRBV7-9	-	12	TRBJ1-1	-
TGCGCCAGCAGCCAGGGACTAGCGGGGGGATACTACACAGATACGCAGTATTTT	CASSQGLAGGYYTDTQYF	TRBV5-1	TRBD2	18	TRBJ2-3	-
TGTGCCTGGAGTGTACCCCCAGGGGGTGGCAATCAGCCCCAGCATTTT	CAWSVPPGGGNQPQHF	TRBV30	TRBD1	16	TRBJ1-5	-
TGTGCCAGCAGCGGAGACAATGAGCAGTTCTTC	CASSGDNEQFF	TRBV9	-	11	TRBJ2-1	-
TGTGCCAGCAGCGTAGCGGGGGACGGTAACACCGGGGAGCTGTTTTTT	CASSVAGDGNTGELFF	TRBV9	-	16	TRBJ2-2	-
TGCAGTGCTTGGCGGGACATTCAGTACTTC	CSAWRDIQYF	TRBV20-1	-	10	TRBJ2-4	-
TGTGCCAGCCGGCGCGATCGGGGCTACACCTTC	CASRRDRGYTF	TRBV2	-	11	TRBJ1-2	-
TGTGCCAGCAGATACTTAAGCTCTGGGGCCAACGTCCTGACTTTC	CASRYLSSGANVLTF	TRBV6-5	-	15	TRBJ2-6	-
TGCAGCGTTGTTAGGACAGGGGGCGCGAGGAAGACCCAGTACTTC	CSVVRTGGARKTQYF	TRBV29-1	TRBD1	15	TRBJ2-5	-
TGCAGCGTTGAGAAAGGGAATTACGAGCAGTACTTC	CSVEKGNYEQYF	TRBV29-1	-	12	TRBJ2-7	-
TGTGCTAGCAGCCCAGACACTGTACAAGAGACCCAGTACTTC	CASSPDTVQETQYF	TRBV7-7	-	14	TRBJ2-5	-